These T cell receptor beta chains were read from a single sample in a study of HIV-infected children after antiretroviral therapy interruption. TCRdb reprocessed the 3' RACE reads via MiXCR and lists one record per CDR3 protein. This sample carries nearly 15,000 distinct CDR3 sequences, 3.4% of them seen once, and the ten largest clones take around 36%. The sample in question was CD45RO+ CD8+ T cells from PBMCs, pooled from several time points, obtained from a donor given antiretroviral therapy, either interrupted or continuous. These receptor sequences come from a pool of human donors with HIV. Each CDR3 is given with its conserved first and last residue. A D gene is named only where the DNA matches it firmly. Expanded clones are given a class, and other clones once, few, many or no size at all.

cdr3_nt: TGCAGCTCTGAGGGGGGCCCAAGGGGCGAGCAGTACTTC
cdr3_aa: CSSEGGPRGEQYF
clone_size: many
v_call: TRBV20-1
j_call: TRBJ2-7
d_call: .

cdr3_nt: TGCAGTGCGAGCGGACTAGCGGGGGCCCAAACAGAGTACGTTGTGCAGTACTTC
cdr3_aa: CSASGLAGAQTEYVVQYF
clone_size: few
v_call: TRBV20-1
j_call: TRBJ2-7
d_call: TRBD2

cdr3_nt: TGCGCCAGCAGCCCCCGACCCGGGACGGAGAATGAAAAACTGTTTTTT
cdr3_aa: CASSPRPGTENEKLFF
clone_size: once
v_call: TRBV5-1
j_call: TRBJ1-4
d_call: .

cdr3_nt: TGCGCCAGCAGTGCTGGGGGGGGTATGGACACTGAAGCTTTCTTT
cdr3_aa: CASSAGGGMDTEAFF
clone_size: medium-sized
v_call: TRBV10-1
j_call: TRBJ1-1
d_call: .

cdr3_nt: TGTGCCAGCAGTTTAGATACCAGGGGGCTCAATCAGCCCCAGCATTTT
cdr3_aa: CASSLDTRGLNQPQHF
clone_size: many
v_call: TRBV6-2/TRBV6-3
j_call: TRBJ1-5
d_call: TRBD1

cdr3_nt: TGTGCCAGCATAAAAGAGATCTCTGAAGCTTTCTTT
cdr3_aa: CASIKEISEAFF
clone_size: many
v_call: TRBV2
j_call: TRBJ1-1
d_call: .

cdr3_nt: TGTGCCAGCAGACCTCAGACTACCCTCACAGATACGCAGTATTTT
cdr3_aa: CASRPQTTLTDTQYF
clone_size: many
v_call: TRBV7-2
j_call: TRBJ2-3
d_call: .

cdr3_nt: TGCGCCAGCAGCCAAGAAGACAGGGGGCCCTACGAGCAGTACTTC
cdr3_aa: CASSQEDRGPYEQYF
clone_size: medium-sized
v_call: TRBV4-3
j_call: TRBJ2-7
d_call: TRBD1

cdr3_nt: TGTGCCAGCAGCAAACGGCCTTTTCTCTATGGCTACACCTTC
cdr3_aa: CASSKRPFLYGYTF
clone_size: many
v_call: TRBV21-1
j_call: TRBJ1-2
d_call: .

cdr3_nt: TGTGCTAGTGGTTTGAGATTTGGAGATACGCAGTATTTT
cdr3_aa: CASGLRFGDTQYF
clone_size: few
v_call: TRBV12-5
j_call: TRBJ2-3
d_call: .

cdr3_nt: TGCGCCAGCAGTCAGTCATTGGGGCTCCGGGCCCCCGAGCAGTACTTC
cdr3_aa: CASSQSLGLRAPEQYF
clone_size: many
v_call: TRBV23-1
j_call: TRBJ2-7
d_call: .

cdr3_nt: TGCGCCAGCAGCCAACAAAATCGGGACCGCAAGTCTGGGGCCAACGTCCTGACTTTC
cdr3_aa: CASSQQNRDRKSGANVLTF
clone_size: many
v_call: TRBV4-1
j_call: TRBJ2-6
d_call: .

cdr3_nt: TGTGCCAGCAGTCCAGCAGGGCAGGGGGATAATTCACCCCTCCACTTT
cdr3_aa: CASSPAGQGDNSPLHF
clone_size: many
v_call: TRBV28
j_call: TRBJ1-6
d_call: TRBD1

cdr3_nt: TGTGCCAGCAGCCTTGGGGCCTACGAGCAGTACTTC
cdr3_aa: CASSLGAYEQYF
clone_size: medium-sized
v_call: TRBV2
j_call: TRBJ2-7
d_call: .

cdr3_nt: TGTGCCAGCGGCTCTCCAAGGCGGGGGGGAGACTACGAGCAGTACTTC
cdr3_aa: CASGSPRRGGDYEQYF
clone_size: .
v_call: TRBV27
j_call: TRBJ2-7
d_call: TRBD2

cdr3_nt: TGTGCCAGCAGTCCAACTCCGGGACAGGCTTTCAATGAGCAGTTCTTC
cdr3_aa: CASSPTPGQAFNEQFF
clone_size: many
v_call: TRBV27
j_call: TRBJ2-1
d_call: TRBD1

cdr3_nt: TGTGCCAGCAGCTTAGTGAAGGGAACCTACGAGCAGTACTTC
cdr3_aa: CASSLVKGTYEQYF
clone_size: many
v_call: TRBV7-9
j_call: TRBJ2-7
d_call: .

cdr3_nt: TGTGCCAGCAGACCGGGGGGGACAGGGGGCTCCGGGGAGCTGTTTTTT
cdr3_aa: CASRPGGTGGSGELFF
clone_size: many
v_call: TRBV6-5
j_call: TRBJ2-2
d_call: TRBD1

cdr3_nt: TGTGCCAGCAGAATGACAGGGACGGAGAACACTGAAGCTTTCTTT
cdr3_aa: CASRMTGTENTEAFF
clone_size: .
v_call: TRBV28
j_call: TRBJ1-1
d_call: TRBD1

cdr3_nt: TGCGCCAGCAGCTTGGATGCGGGAGCTTCCACCTACGAGCAGTACTTC
cdr3_aa: CASSLDAGASTYEQYF
clone_size: many
v_call: TRBV5-1
j_call: TRBJ2-7
d_call: TRBD2

cdr3_nt: TGTGCCAGCAGCCCTCACATCAGGAGCGAGAGGGGTTACTATGGCTACACCTTC
cdr3_aa: CASSPHIRSERGYYGYTF
clone_size: many
v_call: TRBV6-5
j_call: TRBJ1-2
d_call: .

cdr3_nt: TGTGCCAGCAGCGTAGAGAAGGGGGGACAAGAGACCCAGTACTTC
cdr3_aa: CASSVEKGGQETQYF
clone_size: many
v_call: TRBV9
j_call: TRBJ2-5
d_call: .

cdr3_nt: TGTGCCAGCAGCCAACCTCGGCCGGCTCGGACTCCAGTTGGCTGGGGGAACACTGAAGCTTTCTTT
cdr3_aa: CASSQPRPARTPVGWGNTEAFF
clone_size: many
v_call: TRBV4-2
j_call: TRBJ1-1
d_call: .

cdr3_nt: TGTGCCAGTCTGGGACAGGGACACGGGGAGCTGTTTTTT
cdr3_aa: CASLGQGHGELFF
clone_size: .
v_call: TRBV27
j_call: TRBJ2-2
d_call: TRBD1

cdr3_nt: TGCGCCAGCAGCCAAGCTGATACAGATACGCAGTATTTT
cdr3_aa: CASSQADTDTQYF
clone_size: many
v_call: TRBV4-3
j_call: TRBJ2-3
d_call: .

cdr3_nt: TGCGCCAGCAGCTTCTGGGGAACAGATACGCAGTATTTT
cdr3_aa: CASSFWGTDTQYF
clone_size: many
v_call: TRBV5-1
j_call: TRBJ2-3
d_call: .

cdr3_nt: TGTGCCAGCAGAGACAGGGAAGAGACCCAGTACTTC
cdr3_aa: CASRDREETQYF
clone_size: many
v_call: TRBV3-1
j_call: TRBJ2-5
d_call: TRBD1

cdr3_nt: TGTGCCAGCACCGGGACAGGGGGCTCTGGGGCCAACGTCCTGACTTTC
cdr3_aa: CASTGTGGSGANVLTF
clone_size: many
v_call: TRBV6-1
j_call: TRBJ2-6
d_call: TRBD1

cdr3_nt: TGCGCCAGCAGTGAAGCTAGCGTATACGAGCAGTACTTC
cdr3_aa: CASSEASVYEQYF
clone_size: many
v_call: TRBV10-2
j_call: TRBJ2-7
d_call: .

cdr3_nt: TGTGCCAGCAGTTCCTCCAGGGCCAGCTACAATGAGCAGTTCTTC
cdr3_aa: CASSSSRASYNEQFF
clone_size: many
v_call: TRBV28
j_call: TRBJ2-1
d_call: .

cdr3_nt: TGTGCCATCTTTCCGGAGGACAGGAACACTGAAGCTTTCTTT
cdr3_aa: CAIFPEDRNTEAFF
clone_size: many
v_call: TRBV2
j_call: TRBJ1-1
d_call: .

cdr3_nt: TGTGCCAGCACCGAAGAGTTTGGGACTAGCGGATACGAGCAGTACTTC
cdr3_aa: CASTEEFGTSGYEQYF
clone_size: many
v_call: TRBV6-1
j_call: TRBJ2-7
d_call: TRBD2

cdr3_nt: TGTGCCAGCAGCTATAACTCTGGAAACACCATATATTTT
cdr3_aa: CASSYNSGNTIYF
clone_size: many
v_call: TRBV11-2
j_call: TRBJ1-3
d_call: .

cdr3_nt: TGTGCCACCAGCAGAGACCTTTCAGGACAGGGGTTGGGAGAGACCCAGTACTTC
cdr3_aa: CATSRDLSGQGLGETQYF
clone_size: few
v_call: TRBV15
j_call: TRBJ2-5
d_call: TRBD1

cdr3_nt: TGTGCCGGACAGGGTAGGGTTGAAAAACTGTTTTTT
cdr3_aa: CAGQGRVEKLFF
clone_size: many
v_call: TRBV27
j_call: TRBJ1-4
d_call: TRBD1

cdr3_nt: TGTGCCAGCAGCCAGGAACCGGCCTCTGGGGCCAACGTCCTGACTTTC
cdr3_aa: CASSQEPASGANVLTF
clone_size: few
v_call: TRBV6-4
j_call: TRBJ2-6
d_call: .

cdr3_nt: TGTGCCAGCAGCTTATCCGGGGAGGGATGGTCCTACGAGCAGTACTTC
cdr3_aa: CASSLSGEGWSYEQYF
clone_size: many
v_call: TRBV11-2
j_call: TRBJ2-7
d_call: TRBD2

cdr3_nt: TGTGCCAGCAGCTTAGGAGGTTCACCCCTCCACTTT
cdr3_aa: CASSLGGSPLHF
clone_size: many
v_call: TRBV13
j_call: TRBJ1-6
d_call: .

cdr3_nt: TGTGCCAGCAGTTGGGACTCGCGGAACACTGAAGCTTTCTTT
cdr3_aa: CASSWDSRNTEAFF
clone_size: many
v_call: TRBV12-3/TRBV12-4
j_call: TRBJ1-1
d_call: .

cdr3_nt: TGCAGTGCTGGAGACTTACTTAGACAGGGACGAGACTATGGCTACACCTTC
cdr3_aa: CSAGDLLRQGRDYGYTF
clone_size: many
v_call: TRBV20-1
j_call: TRBJ1-2
d_call: TRBD1

cdr3_nt: TGTGCCAGCAGCCCAAGACAGGGGCTGGGCTCTGGGGCCAACGTCCTGACTTTC
cdr3_aa: CASSPRQGLGSGANVLTF
clone_size: many
v_call: TRBV7-9
j_call: TRBJ2-6
d_call: TRBD1

cdr3_nt: TGTGCCAGCAGCCAAGAAAAACTGACAGGGGCAAGGAACACTGAAGCTTTCTTT
cdr3_aa: CASSQEKLTGARNTEAFF
clone_size: .
v_call: TRBV14
j_call: TRBJ1-1
d_call: TRBD1

cdr3_nt: TGTGCCAGCAGTCCGGACGGCCCGGACTATGGCTACACCTTC
cdr3_aa: CASSPDGPDYGYTF
clone_size: many
v_call: TRBV12-3/TRBV12-4
j_call: TRBJ1-2
d_call: .

cdr3_nt: TGCAGTGCTAGAGACCCCCTAGGACTAGCGGGGGTGAGCACAGATACGCAGTATTTT
cdr3_aa: CSARDPLGLAGVSTDTQYF
clone_size: many
v_call: TRBV20-1
j_call: TRBJ2-3
d_call: TRBD2

cdr3_nt: TGTGCCAGCCACACCGGACAGGGGGCTTCTGGGGCCAACGTCCTGACTTTC
cdr3_aa: CASHTGQGASGANVLTF
clone_size: many
v_call: TRBV28
j_call: TRBJ2-6
d_call: TRBD1

cdr3_nt: TGCGCCAGCAGCTTGCTAATCGTGTACACTGAAGCTTTCTTT
cdr3_aa: CASSLLIVYTEAFF
clone_size: many
v_call: TRBV5-1
j_call: TRBJ1-1
d_call: .